Described below is a single TCR beta chain sequence and its context. Its antigen remains unidentified. The CDR3 contains 15 residues. The V gene lost 2 bases and the J gene lost 5 bases, with 15 bases spanning the gap. Germline CDR1 and CDR2: MNHNS and SASEGT. Both 60 Vbeta primers and 13 Jbeta primers went into the PCR. Profiled with immunoSEQ multiplex PCR; TCRdb holds only in-frame clones, not every one. The sample features around 150,000 clones, with 1.3% in its top ten. These data are taken from a study of cytomegalovirus exposure and HLA in healthy donors. Study conclusions and caveats: Later analysis suggested most CMV-associated TCR beta chains were HLA-restricted. Confirmation in vitro established that a few CMV-associated chains were specific for CMV antigens. Later work showed greater clonal expansion in HLA-associated TCR beta chains than in equally common others.

The donors comprised healthy bone marrow donors. The clonotype originates from a woman aged 60-75 years in good health and CMV-seronegative. The sequenced sample was PBMCs. The chain joins TRBV6-1 to TRBJ1-2, with D possibly being TRBD1 (5 bases). The CDR3 reads CASSEYEGAWYGYTF. The CDR3 DNA reads as TGTGCCAGCAGTGAATACGAAGGGGCCTGGTATGGCTACACCTTC.